Below are 12 T cell receptor beta chains sequenced from a single sample in a study of cytomegalovirus exposure and HLA in healthy donors. It was with 60 Vbeta and 13 Jbeta primers that the PCR ran. This table comes from immunoSEQ multiplex PCR, and its TCRdb copy is limited to in-frame clones, with some not included. The sample lists over 150,000 clones; approximately 81% were seen once. Input material: PBMCs. Receptors originate from a woman in her 30s in good health and CMV-seropositive.

This CDR3 reads CASSPYPGQGSYEQYF. Written as DNA, the CDR3 is TGTGCCAGCAGTCCGTATCCGGGACAGGGGTCCTACGAGCAGTACTTC. The V and J genes are TRBV6-6 and TRBJ2-7; 10 bases fit TRBD1. Unmatched junction bases numbered 8, after V lost 5 bases and J lost 1 base. The CDR3 is 16 residues long. Germline values: CDR1 MNHNY, CDR2 SVGAGI (reference sequence).

The V call is TRBV28, the J call TRBJ1-1; D gene uncertain. This CDR3 spans 11 amino acids. Germline V CDR1 and CDR2: MDHEN, SYDVKM. Trimming pared 8 bases from V and 5 bases from J, leaving 9 bases between. The CDR3 DNA reads TGTGCCAGCTTCTGGCTGACTGAAGCTTTCTTT. As protein: CASFWLTEAFF.

This clone was seen only once. The chain is built from TRBV2 and TRBJ2-1, with 9 nucleotides matching TRBD1. After removal of 4 bases from V and 4 bases from J, the junction contained 5 bases not matched to a gene. This CDR3 spans 15 amino acids. Germline V gene lookup returns CDR1 SNHLY and CDR2 FYNNEI. Written as DNA, the CDR3 is TGTGCCAGCAGTGGGGCGACAGGGGGATACAATGAGCAGTTCTTC. It yields the protein CASSGATGGYNEQFF.

CDR3 in amino acids: CASSSRQYRLGNTEAFF. As DNA, the CDR3 is TGCGCCAGCAGCTCGAGACAGTATCGCCTGGGGAACACTGAAGCTTTCTTT. The genes are TRBV4-1 and TRBJ1-1; D possibly corresponds to TRBD1 (5 bases). CDR3 length: 17 residues. In germline, CDR1 is MGHRA, CDR2 YSYEKL. Trimming took 5 bases from V and 1 from J, leaving 20 bases between them.

The gene calls are TRBV10-3 and TRBJ2-2; 11 nucleotides agree with TRBD2. The CDR3 totals 18 residues. Germline CDR1 is ENHRY and CDR2 is SYGVKD. Trimming at V came to 3 bases and at J to 0 bases, leaving 6 bases not matched to a gene. Here the CDR3 reads CAISDRLAGGTNTGELFF. CDR3 coding DNA: TGTGCCATCAGTGACAGGCTAGCGGGGGGAACGAACACCGGGGAGCTGTTTTTT.

CDR3 loop: CASSQQGTEEETQYF. CDR3 sequence (DNA): TGCGCCAGCAGCCAACAAGGGACAGAAGAAGAGACCCAGTACTTC. The rearrangement joins TRBV5-1 to TRBJ2-5; 7 bases line up with TRBD1. Losses at the gene ends were 4 bases for V and 3 bases for J; bases not matched to a gene: 9. Germline loops: CDR1 SGHRS, CDR2 YFSETQ. The CDR3 is made up of 15 amino acids.

This chain joins TRBV4-1 and TRBJ1-6; D remains unclear. The CDR3 runs 15 residues. The germline V and J ends were trimmed by 4 bases and 10 bases, with 17 bases remaining between them. Germline CDR1 and CDR2: MGHRA and YSYEKL. Here the CDR3 reads CASSPPSLWESPLHF. The CDR3 DNA reads TGCGCCAGCAGCCCCCCTAGCCTATGGGAATCACCCCTCCACTTT.

The J gene is TRBJ1-6, the V gene TRBV5-1; D gene unclear. V was shortened by 4 bases and J by 6 bases, with 8 bases between the two germline ends. Germline CDR1 SGHRS, CDR2 YFSETQ. This CDR3 is 13 amino acids long. The CDR3 nucleotides read TGCGCCAGCAGCGTCCAGGTTAATTCACCCCTCCACTTT. Amino acid sequence: CASSVQVNSPLHF.

The J gene is TRBJ1-5, the V gene TRBV30; a weak D match, TRBD1 (5 bases). With 0 bases removed from V and 2 bases from J, the gap between germline ends came to 20 bases. Germline values: CDR1 GTSNPN, CDR2 SVGIG (reference sequence). This CDR3 is built from 18 residues. The CDR3 protein is CAWSVGALRAGGNQPQHF. Written as DNA, the CDR3 is TGTGCCTGGAGTGTAGGGGCCCTAAGGGCGGGAGGCAATCAGCCCCAGCATTTT.

The V gene is TRBV7-9, the J gene TRBJ1-5; D unclear. CDR1 and CDR2 from the germline V gene are SEHNR and FQNEAQ (reference sequence). V gave up 5 bases and J gave up 5 bases, with 7 bases separating them. The CDR3 is 12 residues long. CDR3 in DNA: TGTGCCAGCAGCGATACAGATCAGCCCCAGCATTTT. Its translation is CASSDTDQPQHF.

V and J are TRBV9 and TRBJ2-3, with TRBD2 matching over 8 bases. CDR3 length: 13 residues. Unmatched junction bases numbered 1, after V lost 7 bases and J lost 0 bases. Germline lookup yields CDR1 SGDLS and CDR2 YYNGEE. The CDR3 sequence: CASASGSTDTQYF. In DNA form, the CDR3 reads TGTGCCAGCGCTAGCGGGAGCACAGATACGCAGTATTTT. The variable domain in full, with the rest retrieved from reference TRBV9 and TRBJ2-3, is DSGVTQTPKHLITATGQRVTLRCSPRSGDLSVYWYQQSLDQGLQFLIQYYNGEERAKGNILERFSAQQFPDLHSELNLSSLELGDSALYFCASASGSTDTQYFGPGTRLTVL.

The chain employs TRBV5-1 and TRBJ2-7; 10 positions match TRBD1. V gave up 0 bases and J gave up 5 bases; unmatched junction bases: 11. The CDR3 is 17 residues long. Germline assignment: CDR1 SGHRS and CDR2 YFSETQ. The CDR3 DNA sequence: TGCGCCAGCAGCTTGGGCGTTCTCCGGGACAGGGGAAACGAGCAGTACTTC. Protein sequence: CASSLGVLRDRGNEQYF.